Following are 31 T cell receptor beta chains from one sample sequenced in a study of T cells after yellow fever vaccination. TCRdb re-called the 5' RACE reads through MiXCR, storing one row per CDR3 protein. Here the sample spans fewer than 450,000 distinct CDR3 sequences, approximately 10% being singletons. The starting material was PBMCs, obtained on the day of the first yellow fever vaccination. The receptors were sampled from a man aged 18 to 35 who received the YFV17D yellow fever vaccine.

The chain combines TRBV5-1 with TRBJ2-5; tentative D call: TRBD1 (6 bases). V dropped 3 bases and J dropped 2 bases, with 11 bases sitting between them. From germline, CDR1 is SGHRS and CDR2 YFSETQ. The CDR3 has 14 amino acids. The CDR3 DNA is TGCGCCAGCAGCTCTCTGGACAGTCAAGAGACCCAGTACTTC. Its protein product is CASSSLDSQETQYF.

The chain has TRBV20-1 and TRBJ2-5, with 9 bases matching TRBD1. Trimming at V came to 5 bases and at J to 5 bases, leaving 9 bases not matched to a gene. The CDR3 runs 14 residues. In germline, CDR1 is DFQATT, CDR2 SNEGSKA (reference sequence). CDR3 loop: CSAENRGLGETQYF. CDR3 sequence (DNA): TGCAGTGCTGAAAACAGGGGGCTTGGGGAGACCCAGTACTTC.

This clonotype turned up a few times. The chain joins TRBV9 to TRBJ2-7; 10 bases fit TRBD1. The CDR3 totals 18 residues. Per germline, CDR1 SGDLS and CDR2 YYNGEE. J lost 3 bases, V lost 0 bases, and 12 bases had no gene match. CDR3 nucleotides: TGTGCCAGCAGCGTAGGCCCGGGACAGGGGAATACGGGCTACGAGCAGTACGTC. Its translation is CASSVGPGQGNTGYEQYV.

This clonotype was observed at least ten times. Germline and junction disagree at one end, which may indicate a read error. The J gene is TRBJ2-3, the V gene TRBV9, with TRBD2 matching 13 bases. Germline assignment: CDR1 SGDLS and CDR2 YYNGEE. CDR3 size: 16 residues. CDR3 nucleotides: TGCGCCAGCAGCCCCGGACTAGCGGGGGGCACAGATACGCAGTATTTT. It encodes CASSPGLAGGTDTQYF. Using reference TRBV9 and TRBJ2-3 for the parts outside the CDR3, the full variable domain is DSGVTQTPKHLITATGQRVTLRCSPRSGDLSVYWYQQSLDQGLQFLIQYYNGEERAKGNILERFSAQQFPDLHSELNLSSLELGDSALYFCASSPGLAGGTDTQYFGPGTRLTVL.

The sample holds a few counts of this clonotype. The genes are TRBV7-2 and TRBJ2-3; 14 bases map to TRBD2. The CDR3 extends over 16 amino acids. Per germline, CDR1 SGHTA and CDR2 FQGNSA. Trimming removed 5 bases from V and 6 bases from J; junction bases left unmatched: 7. The CDR3 spells CASSNRLAGGRDTQYF. DNA for the CDR3: TGTGCCAGCAGCAACAGACTAGCGGGGGGGAGGGATACGCAGTATTTT.

The J gene is TRBJ2-5, the V gene TRBV29-1; TRBD2 might be the D (7 bases). With 7 bases removed from V and 2 bases from J, the gap between germline ends came to 11 bases. CDR1 is SQVTM and CDR2 is ANQGSEA in the germline V gene. The length of the CDR3 is 12 residues. This CDR3 reads CSAGGTQETQYF. CDR3 DNA: TGCAGCGCCGGGGGGACACAAGAGACCCAGTACTTC.

This chain links TRBV7-9 with TRBJ2-1; possibly TRBD2 for D (5 bases). The CDR3 has 17 residues. CDR1 is SEHNR, CDR2 FQNEAQ, per germline (reference sequence). The germline V and J ends were trimmed by 5 bases and 1 base, with 18 bases remaining between them. The CDR3 region is CASSQTRVVPSYNEQFF. The CDR3 DNA follows: TGTGCCAGCAGCCAAACTAGGGTGGTGCCGTCCTACAATGAGCAGTTCTTC.

The chain links TRBV12-3 or TRBV12-4 to TRBJ2-3; 7 bases align to TRBD2. Germline trimming cut 1 base from V and 7 bases from J; bases unmatched to any gene: 5. The CDR3 sequence is 14 residues long. For the CDR3, the DNA is TGTGCCAGCAGTTTAGGAGGCGGGGGAAATACGCAGTATTTT. It codes for CASSLGGGGNTQYF.

The chain carries TRBV7-6 and TRBJ1-1, with D possibly TRBD1 on 5 matching bases. V shed 5 bases and J shed 1 base, with 17 bases lying between them. CDR3 length: 16 residues. Germline assignment: CDR1 SGHVS and CDR2 FNYEAQ. CDR3: CASSLLQGGGNTEAFF. As DNA, the CDR3 is TGTGCCAGCAGCCTTCTTCAGGGTGGAGGGAACACTGAAGCTTTCTTT.

This clonotype was found a few times. The chain carries TRBV19 and TRBJ1-2, with 11 bases aligning to TRBD1. The V gene's germline CDR1 is LNHDA and CDR2 SQIVND (reference sequence). This CDR3 is built from 14 residues. V was pared by 4 bases and J by 5 bases, with 3 bases of the junction left unmatched. The CDR3 DNA reads as TGTGCCAGTAGTAGGACAGGGGGCGCATATGGCTACACCTTC. Protein sequence: CASSRTGGAYGYTF.

This clonotype occurred a few times. The chain is built from TRBV20-1 and TRBJ2-3; unclear D gene. The CDR3 length is 13 residues. V lost 6 bases and J lost 1, with 11 bases in between. Germline V CDR1 and CDR2: DFQATT, SNEGSKA (reference sequence). CDR3 sequence: CSAPARRTDTQYF. The CDR3 DNA reads as TGCAGTGCCCCCGCCCGCCGCACAGATACGCAGTATTTT.

This clonotype was observed a few times. The chain employs TRBV7-2 and TRBJ1-5; TRBD1 matches 9 bases. Germline CDR1 SGHTA, CDR2 FQGNSA. The CDR3 is 15 amino acids. The V segment lost 1 base and the J segment 10 bases; nucleotides outside the gene matches: 8. The chain's CDR3 is CASSLGKGQGKPQHF. The CDR3 DNA reads as TGTGCCAGCAGCTTAGGGAAAGGACAGGGGAAACCCCAGCATTTT.

This clonotype was seen ten or more times. This chain connects TRBV5-6 to TRBJ2-5; no clear D. Between the trimmed V and J ends, which lost 3 bases and 5 bases, there was a span of 17 bases. Germline V CDR1 and CDR2: SGHDT, YYEEEE. This CDR3 has 15 residues. This CDR3 reads CASSSPWMGQETQYF. The CDR3 region has the DNA TGTGCCAGCAGCTCGCCTTGGATGGGCCAGGAGACCCAGTACTTC.

This clonotype was seen a few times. This chain joins TRBV7-9 and TRBJ2-3, with TRBD2 identical over 8 bases. The germline V gene has CDR1 SEHNR and CDR2 FQNEAQ (reference sequence). V gave up 2 bases and J gave up 5 bases; unmatched junction bases: 6. The CDR3 spans 15 residues. The CDR3 loop reads CASSLSGGAEDTQYF. The CDR3 coding sequence is TGTGCCAGCAGCTTATCCGGGGGGGCCGAAGATACGCAGTATTTT.

The sample holds a few counts of this clonotype. The chain has TRBV6-5 and TRBJ1-6, with D hard to call. Trimming cost V 0 bases and J 8 bases, with 11 bases left between them. The CDR3 is 15 amino acids. Per germline, CDR1 MNHEY and CDR2 SVGAGI. In DNA, the CDR3 is TGTGCCAGCAGTTACTCGATTAGGGAGGATTCACCCCTCCACTTT. It is translated as CASSYSIREDSPLHF.

This clonotype has just a few counts. CDR3 in amino acids: CASSLRGPKNIMNTEAFF. For the CDR3, the DNA is TGTGCCAGCAGCCTCAGGGGCCCGAAAAACATTATGAACACTGAAGCTTTCTTT. V gene TRBV27 combines with J gene TRBJ1-1; a weak D match, TRBD1 (6 bases). This CDR3 is 18 amino acids long. Trimming cost V 6 bases and J 0 bases, with 23 bases left between them. CDR1 is MNHEY and CDR2 is SMNVEV in the germline V gene (reference sequence).

The J gene is TRBJ2-3, the V gene TRBV4-3; TRBD2 is a possible D gene (6 bases). The length of the CDR3 is 16 residues. With 4 bases removed from V and 0 bases from J, the gap between germline ends came to 14 bases. Per the germline V gene, CDR1 is LGHNA and CDR2 is YSLEER. The CDR3 bases are TGCGCCAGCAGCCGACCCGAGGGAGGTAGCACAGATACGCAGTATTTT. Translating gives CASSRPEGGSTDTQYF.

This clonotype was observed once. The chain recombines TRBV7-2 with TRBJ1-3, with D possibly being TRBD1 (5 bases). CDR1 and CDR2 from the germline V gene are SGHTA and FQGNSA. Trimming stripped 2 bases from V and 2 bases from J, with 10 bases between. This CDR3 is built from 15 residues. In nucleotides, the CDR3 is TGTGCCAGCAGCTTAAGCAGGGAGACTGGAAACACCATATATTTT. Amino acid sequence: CASSLSRETGNTIYF. The entire variable domain, with the rest obtained from reference TRBV7-2 and TRBJ1-3, is as follows: GAGVSQSPSNKVTEKGKDVELRCDPISGHTALYWYRQSLGQGLEFLIYFQGNSAPDKSGLPSDRFSAERTGGSVSTLTIQRTQQEDSAVYLCASSLSRETGNTIYFGEGSWLTVV.

This clonotype has only a few counts. The genes are TRBV6-1 and TRBJ2-5, with 11 bases lining up with TRBD1. Trimming removed 6 bases from V and 4 bases from J; junction bases left unmatched: 7. Germline CDR1 reads MNHNS; CDR2 reads SASEGT. The CDR3 covers 15 residues. The CDR3 coding sequence is TGTGCCAGCAGCTTGGACAGGGGGCATCGAGAGACCCAGTACTTC. Protein product: CASSLDRGHRETQYF.

This clonotype appeared a few times. The rearrangement joins TRBV12-3 or TRBV12-4 to TRBJ2-4; no firm D call. This CDR3 is 13 amino acids long. With 1 base removed from V and 8 bases from J, the gap between germline ends came to 9 bases. The CDR3 DNA follows: TGTGCCAGCAGTTTAGGCTTTCGGGACATTCAGTACTTC. It translates to CASSLGFRDIQYF.

The chain has TRBV20-1 and TRBJ1-5; tentative D call: TRBD1 (5 bases). CDR3 length: 15 residues. Germline CDR1 is DFQATT and CDR2 is SNEGSKA (reference sequence). The V end was cut by 1 base, the J end by 1 base, with 11 bases between. Here the CDR3 reads CSARVRGVSNQPQHF. The CDR3 region has the DNA TGCAGTGCTAGAGTTCGGGGGGTGAGCAATCAGCCCCAGCATTTT.

The chain combines TRBV29-1 with TRBJ1-2; D gene unclear. This CDR3 has 12 residues. Germline V gene data show CDR1 as SQVTM and CDR2 as ANQGSEA. Trimming shortened V by 3 bases and J by 4 bases, and 9 bases separated the two germline ends. CDR3 coding DNA: TGCAGCGTTGAGGCAGAGCTCTATGGCTACACCTTC. Its translation is CSVEAELYGYTF.

In this sample, this clonotype turned up many times. The rearrangement links TRBV7-3 to TRBJ2-2; tentative D call: TRBD2 (5 bases). Germline CDR1 reads SGHTA; CDR2 reads FQGTGA. The CDR3 consists of 14 residues. Trimming took 5 bases from V and 2 from J, leaving 9 bases between them. The CDR3 DNA follows: TGTGCCAGCAGCCGGACTGTTAACACCGGGGAGCTGTTTTTT. Its protein product is CASSRTVNTGELFF.

This clonotype turned up a few times. V gene TRBV5-1 combines with J gene TRBJ2-5; the D gene could be TRBD1 or TRBD2 (6 bases each). V was trimmed by 4 bases and J by 5 bases, leaving 18 bases between them. This CDR3 is 15 amino acids long. Germline V CDR1 and CDR2: SGHRS, YFSETQ. In DNA form, the CDR3 reads TGCGCCAGCAGCCACTTTAGCGGACAGTCGGAGACCCAGTACTTC. As protein: CASSHFSGQSETQYF.

This clonotype has just a few counts. The rearrangement links TRBV10-3 to TRBJ1-2; D is perhaps TRBD1 (6 bases). This CDR3 comprises 15 residues. V was trimmed by 6 bases and J by 3 bases, leaving 17 bases between them. Looked up from germline, CDR1 is ENHRY and CDR2 is SYGVKD. The CDR3: CAIRAGAGDDYGYTF. The CDR3 DNA is TGTGCCATCAGAGCTGGAGCAGGGGACGACTATGGCTACACCTTC.

This chain joins TRBV11-3 and TRBJ2-2; 8 nucleotides match TRBD2. Unmatched junction bases numbered 5, after V lost 3 bases and J lost 5 bases. Germline V lookup: CDR1 SGHNT, CDR2 YENEEA. The CDR3 is made up of 15 amino acids. Written as DNA, the CDR3 is TGTGCCAGCAGCTTGAGGGGACTAGAGACCGGGGAGCTGTTTTTT. This translates into CASSLRGLETGELFF.

This clonotype was detected a few times. The rearrangement uses TRBV6-5 and TRBJ2-1; D unresolved. V dropped 2 bases and J dropped 7 bases, with 9 bases sitting between them. The CDR3 covers 13 residues. Germline V gene data show CDR1 as MNHEY and CDR2 as SVGAGI. CDR3 sequence (DNA): TGTGCCAGCAGTTACGCTCGGGCGAATGAGCAGTTCTTC. It yields the protein CASSYARANEQFF.

The chain is built from TRBV6-1 and TRBJ2-5, with 7 bases identical to TRBD1. Germline CDR1 reads MNHNS; CDR2 reads SASEGT. The trim removed 5 bases at V and 5 bases at J, leaving 14 bases unmatched. The CDR3 runs to 16 residues. The CDR3 reads CASSLRQGKWEETQYF. CDR3 coding DNA: TGTGCCAGCAGTCTCCGACAGGGTAAATGGGAGGAGACCCAGTACTTC.

Ten or more counts support this clonotype. This sequence joins TRBV7-2 and TRBJ2-5, with D unclear. The ends were cut back, 3 bases at V and 5 bases at J, with 4 bases in the middle. This CDR3 region has 11 residues. Germline CDR1 SGHTA, CDR2 FQGNSA. Here the CDR3 reads CASSFAETQYF. For the CDR3, the DNA is TGTGCCAGCAGCTTTGCGGAGACCCAGTACTTC.

The table lists this clonotype with a few counts. The chain has TRBV7-2 and TRBJ2-5; 9 positions match TRBD1. The CDR3 is 16 residues long. CDR1 and CDR2 from the germline V gene are SGHTA and FQGNSA. The ends lost 3 bases at V and 2 bases at J; junction bases unmatched: 7. CDR3 sequence (DNA): TGTGCCAGCAGCTTTGCTACAGGGGGCGTACAAGAGACCCAGTACTTC. The encoded protein is CASSFATGGVQETQYF.

This clonotype was counted between two and nine times. This chain joins TRBV9 and TRBJ2-7; 9 bases map to TRBD1. J gave up 2 bases and V 4 bases, and 10 bases lay outside the gene matches. Germline CDR1 is SGDLS and CDR2 is YYNGEE. CDR3 length: 16 amino acids. The CDR3 nucleotides are TGTGCCAGCAGCCCTGCCGGGACAGGGCACCCCTACGAGCAGTACTTC. Amino acids: CASSPAGTGHPYEQYF.